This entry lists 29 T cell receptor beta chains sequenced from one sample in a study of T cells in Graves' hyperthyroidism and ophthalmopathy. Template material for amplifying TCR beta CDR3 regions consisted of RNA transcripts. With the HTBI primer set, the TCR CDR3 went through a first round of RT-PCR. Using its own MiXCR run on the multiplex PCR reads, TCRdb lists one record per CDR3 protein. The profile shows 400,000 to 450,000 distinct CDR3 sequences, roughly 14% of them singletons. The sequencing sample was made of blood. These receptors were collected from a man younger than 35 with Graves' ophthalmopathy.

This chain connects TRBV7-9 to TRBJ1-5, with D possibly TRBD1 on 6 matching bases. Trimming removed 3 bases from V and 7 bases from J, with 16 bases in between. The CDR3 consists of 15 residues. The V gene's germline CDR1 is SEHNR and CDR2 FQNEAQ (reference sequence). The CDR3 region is CASSLGAGALQPQHF. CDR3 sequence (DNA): TGTGCCAGCAGCTTGGGAGCAGGGGCTTTGCAGCCCCAGCATTTT.

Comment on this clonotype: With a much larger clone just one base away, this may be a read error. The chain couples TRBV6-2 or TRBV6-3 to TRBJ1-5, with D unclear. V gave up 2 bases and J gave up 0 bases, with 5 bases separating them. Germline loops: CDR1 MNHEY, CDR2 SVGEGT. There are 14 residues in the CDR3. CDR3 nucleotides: TGTGCCAGCAGTTACGGGAATAGCAATCAGCCCCAGCATTTT. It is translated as CASSYGNSNQPQHF.

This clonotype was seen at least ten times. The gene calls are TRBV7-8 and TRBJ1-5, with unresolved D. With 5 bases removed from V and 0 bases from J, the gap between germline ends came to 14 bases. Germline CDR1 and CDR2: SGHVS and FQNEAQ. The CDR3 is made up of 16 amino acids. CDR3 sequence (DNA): TGTGCCAGCAGCCCTTTTCGGGATTATAGCAATCAGCCCCAGCATTTT. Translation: CASSPFRDYSNQPQHF.

The CDR3 DNA sequence: TGTGCCAGCAGTTACTTGGGGTGGGGGGGGAAGAAAGAGACCCAGTACTTC. This gives the protein CASSYLGWGGKKETQYF. The chain has TRBV6-5 and TRBJ2-5, with 7 bases aligning to TRBD2. CDR3 length: 17 residues. The germline V gene has CDR1 MNHEY and CDR2 SVGAGI. V was pared by 1 base and J by 3 bases, with 11 bases of the junction left unmatched.

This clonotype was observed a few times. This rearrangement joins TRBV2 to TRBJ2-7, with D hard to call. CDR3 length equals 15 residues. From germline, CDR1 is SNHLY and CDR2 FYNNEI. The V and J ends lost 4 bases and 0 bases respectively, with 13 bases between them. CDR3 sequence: CASSVWGVSSYEQYF. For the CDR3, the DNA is TGTGCCAGCAGTGTTTGGGGTGTGAGCTCCTACGAGCAGTACTTC. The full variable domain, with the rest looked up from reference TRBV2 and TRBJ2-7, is EPEVTQTPSHQVTQMGQEVILRCVPISNHLYFYWYRQILGQKVEFLVSFYNNEISEKSEIFDDQFSVERPDGSNFTLKIRSTKLEDSAMYFCASSVWGVSSYEQYFGPGTRLTVT.

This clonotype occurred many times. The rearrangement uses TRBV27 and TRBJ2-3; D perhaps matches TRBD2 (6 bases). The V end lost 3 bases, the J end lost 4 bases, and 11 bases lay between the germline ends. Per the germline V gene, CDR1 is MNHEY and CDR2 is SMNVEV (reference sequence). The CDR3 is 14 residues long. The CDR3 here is CASSFAGWADTQYF. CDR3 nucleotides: TGTGCCAGCAGTTTCGCGGGGTGGGCAGATACGCAGTATTTT.

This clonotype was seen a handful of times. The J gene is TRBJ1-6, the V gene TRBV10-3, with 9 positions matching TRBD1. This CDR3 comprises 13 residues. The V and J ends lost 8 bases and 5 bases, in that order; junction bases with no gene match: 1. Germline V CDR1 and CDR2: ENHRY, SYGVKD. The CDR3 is CAIGTGHNSPLHF. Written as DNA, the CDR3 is TGTGCCATCGGGACAGGGCATAATTCACCCCTCCACTTT.

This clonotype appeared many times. The CDR3 here is CASSAILGGNYGYTF. The DNA for the CDR3 is TGTGCCAGCAGCGCAATCCTGGGAGGGAACTATGGCTACACCTTC. This chain uses TRBV3-1 with TRBJ1-2; no firm D call. V was cut by 5 bases and J by 2 bases, with 15 bases left in between. This CDR3 comprises 15 residues. In germline, CDR1 is LGHDT, CDR2 YNNKEL (reference sequence).

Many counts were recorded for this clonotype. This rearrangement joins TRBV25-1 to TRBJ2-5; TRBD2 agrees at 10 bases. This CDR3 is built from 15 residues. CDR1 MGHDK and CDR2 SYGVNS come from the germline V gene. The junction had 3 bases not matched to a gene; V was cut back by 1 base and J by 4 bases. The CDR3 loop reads CASSESSGRGETQYF. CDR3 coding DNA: TGTGCCAGCAGTGAATCAAGCGGGAGGGGAGAGACCCAGTACTTC. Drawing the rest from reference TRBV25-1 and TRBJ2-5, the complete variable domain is EADIYQTPRYLVIGTGKKITLECSQTMGHDKMYWYQQDPGMELHLIHYSYGVNSTEKGDLSSESTVSRIRTEHFPLTLESARPSHTSQYLCASSESSGRGETQYFGPGTRLLVL.

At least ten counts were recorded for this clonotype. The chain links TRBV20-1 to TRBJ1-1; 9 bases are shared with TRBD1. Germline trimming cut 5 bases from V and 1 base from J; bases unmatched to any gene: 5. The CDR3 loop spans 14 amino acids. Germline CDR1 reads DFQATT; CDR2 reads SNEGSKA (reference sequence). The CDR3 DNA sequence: TGCAGTGCTCGACAGGGGGTTGGGAACACTGAAGCTTTCTTT. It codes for CSARQGVGNTEAFF.

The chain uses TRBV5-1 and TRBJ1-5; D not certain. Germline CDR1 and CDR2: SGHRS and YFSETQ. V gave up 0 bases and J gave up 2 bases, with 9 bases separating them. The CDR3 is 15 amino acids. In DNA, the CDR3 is TGCGCCAGCAGCTTGGGTGGCGCCGGCAATCAGCCCCAGCATTTT. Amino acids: CASSLGGAGNQPQHF. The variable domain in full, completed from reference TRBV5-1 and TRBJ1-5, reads KAGVTQTPRYLIKTRGQQVTLSCSPISGHRSVSWYQQTPGQGLQFLFEYFSETQRNKGNFPGRFSGRQFSNSRSEMNVSTLELGDSALYLCASSLGGAGNQPQHFGDGTRLSIL.

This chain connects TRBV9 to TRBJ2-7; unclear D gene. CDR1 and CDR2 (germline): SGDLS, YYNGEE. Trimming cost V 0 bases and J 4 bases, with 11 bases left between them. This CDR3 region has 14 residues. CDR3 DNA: TGTGCCAGCAGCGTAGAGGTGGTGAGTTACGAGCAGTACTTC. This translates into CASSVEVVSYEQYF.

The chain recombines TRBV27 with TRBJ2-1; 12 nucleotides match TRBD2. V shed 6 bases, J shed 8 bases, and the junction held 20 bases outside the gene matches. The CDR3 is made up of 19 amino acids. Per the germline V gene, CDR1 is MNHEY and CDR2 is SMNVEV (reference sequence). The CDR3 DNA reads TGTGCCAGCAGCTACACCCCTGGGGCTAGCGGGGGGGCGAGGGATGAGCAGTTCTTC. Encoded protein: CASSYTPGASGGARDEQFF.

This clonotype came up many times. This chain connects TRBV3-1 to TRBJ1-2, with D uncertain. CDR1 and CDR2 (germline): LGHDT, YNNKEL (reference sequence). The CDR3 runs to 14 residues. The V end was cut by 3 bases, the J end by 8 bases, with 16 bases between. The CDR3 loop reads CASSHGIPMGGYTF. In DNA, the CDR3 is TGTGCCAGCAGCCACGGGATTCCCATGGGGGGCTACACCTTC.

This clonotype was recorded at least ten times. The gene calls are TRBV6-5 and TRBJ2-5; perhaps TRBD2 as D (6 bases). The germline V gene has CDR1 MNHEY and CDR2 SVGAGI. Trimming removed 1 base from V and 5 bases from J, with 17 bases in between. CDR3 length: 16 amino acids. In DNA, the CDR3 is TGTGCCAGCAGTTACTTCAGGGCGGGACTCGGGGAGACCCAGTACTTC. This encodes CASSYFRAGLGETQYF.

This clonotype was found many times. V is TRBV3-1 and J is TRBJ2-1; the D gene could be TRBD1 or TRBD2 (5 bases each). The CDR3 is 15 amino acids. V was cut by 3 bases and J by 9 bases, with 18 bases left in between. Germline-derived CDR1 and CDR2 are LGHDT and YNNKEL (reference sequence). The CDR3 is CASSQLPGAWVEQFF. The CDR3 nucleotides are TGTGCCAGCAGCCAGCTACCCGGGGCCTGGGTTGAGCAGTTCTTC.

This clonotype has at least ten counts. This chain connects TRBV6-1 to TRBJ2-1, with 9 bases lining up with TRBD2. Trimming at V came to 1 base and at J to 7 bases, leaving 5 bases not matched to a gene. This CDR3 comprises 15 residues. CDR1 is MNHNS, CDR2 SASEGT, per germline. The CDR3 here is CASSEGGLAGNEQFF. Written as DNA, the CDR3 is TGTGCCAGCAGTGAAGGGGGTCTAGCGGGGAATGAGCAGTTCTTC.

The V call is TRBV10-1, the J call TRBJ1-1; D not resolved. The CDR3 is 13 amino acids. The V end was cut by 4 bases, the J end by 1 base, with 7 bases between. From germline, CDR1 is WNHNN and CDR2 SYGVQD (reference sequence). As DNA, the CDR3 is TGCGCCAGCAGTGCGACACCGAACACTGAAGCTTTCTTT. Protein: CASSATPNTEAFF.

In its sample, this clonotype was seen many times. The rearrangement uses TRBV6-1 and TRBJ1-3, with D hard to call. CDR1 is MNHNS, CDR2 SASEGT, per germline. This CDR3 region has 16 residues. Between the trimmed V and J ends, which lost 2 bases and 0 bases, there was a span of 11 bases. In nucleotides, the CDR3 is TGTGCCAGCAGTGAATTTTCCTGGAGCTCTGGAAACACCATATATTTT. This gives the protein CASSEFSWSSGNTIYF.

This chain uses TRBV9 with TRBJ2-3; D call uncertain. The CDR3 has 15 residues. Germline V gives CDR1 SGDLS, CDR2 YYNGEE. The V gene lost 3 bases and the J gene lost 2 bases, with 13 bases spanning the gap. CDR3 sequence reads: CASSATGFITDTQYF. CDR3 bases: TGTGCCAGCAGCGCCACGGGCTTTATCACAGATACGCAGTATTTT.

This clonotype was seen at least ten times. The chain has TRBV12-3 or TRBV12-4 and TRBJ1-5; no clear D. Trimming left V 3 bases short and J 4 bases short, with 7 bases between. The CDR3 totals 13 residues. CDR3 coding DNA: TGTGCCAGCAGTTTTAGGACGAATCAGCCCCAGCATTTT. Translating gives CASSFRTNQPQHF.

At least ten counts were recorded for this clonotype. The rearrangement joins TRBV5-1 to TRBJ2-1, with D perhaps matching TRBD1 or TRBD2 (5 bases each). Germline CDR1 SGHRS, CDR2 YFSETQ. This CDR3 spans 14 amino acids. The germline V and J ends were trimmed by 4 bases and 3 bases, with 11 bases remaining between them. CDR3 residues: CASSAGTDYNEQFF. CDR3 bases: TGCGCCAGCAGCGCCGGGACGGACTACAATGAGCAGTTCTTC.

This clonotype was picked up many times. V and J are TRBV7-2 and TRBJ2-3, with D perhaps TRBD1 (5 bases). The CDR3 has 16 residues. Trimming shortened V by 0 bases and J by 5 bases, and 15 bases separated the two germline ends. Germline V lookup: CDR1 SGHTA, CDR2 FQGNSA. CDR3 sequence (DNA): TGTGCCAGCAGCTTAGCGTCCCCAGGGTCTGTAGATACGCAGTATTTT. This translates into CASSLASPGSVDTQYF.

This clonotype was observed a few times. CDR3 region: CASSARGPSYNEQFF. The CDR3 coding sequence is TGTGCCAGCAGCGCCAGGGGTCCTTCCTACAATGAGCAGTTCTTC. The chain joins TRBV9 to TRBJ2-1; D is possibly TRBD1 (6 bases). There are 15 residues in the CDR3. V was clipped by 3 bases and J by 1 base, with 11 bases between them. In germline, CDR1 is SGDLS, CDR2 YYNGEE.

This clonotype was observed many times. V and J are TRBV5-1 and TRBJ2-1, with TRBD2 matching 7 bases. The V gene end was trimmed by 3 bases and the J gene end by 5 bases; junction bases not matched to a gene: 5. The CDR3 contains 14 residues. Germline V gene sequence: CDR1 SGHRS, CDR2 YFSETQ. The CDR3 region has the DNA TGCGCCAGCAGCTGGGGGGGAGGAAACAATGAGCAGTTCTTC. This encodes CASSWGGGNNEQFF.

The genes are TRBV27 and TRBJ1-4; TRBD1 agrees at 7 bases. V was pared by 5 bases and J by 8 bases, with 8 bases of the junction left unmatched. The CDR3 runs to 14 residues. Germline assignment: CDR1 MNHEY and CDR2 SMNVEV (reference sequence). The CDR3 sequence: CASSVRDSGEKLFF. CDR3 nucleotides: TGTGCCAGCAGTGTCCGGGACAGTGGGGAAAAACTGTTTTTT.

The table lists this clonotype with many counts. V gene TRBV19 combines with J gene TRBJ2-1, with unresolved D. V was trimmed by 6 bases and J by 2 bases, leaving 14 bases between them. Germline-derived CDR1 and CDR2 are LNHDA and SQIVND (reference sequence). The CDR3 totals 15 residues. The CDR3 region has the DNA TGTGCCAGTAGCCAACTGTGGGTAACCTACAATGAGCAGTTCTTC. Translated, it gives CASSQLWVTYNEQFF.

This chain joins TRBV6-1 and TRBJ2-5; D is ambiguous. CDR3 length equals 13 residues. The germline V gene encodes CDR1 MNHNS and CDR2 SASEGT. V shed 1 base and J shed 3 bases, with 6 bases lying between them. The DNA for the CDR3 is TGTGCCAGCAGTGAAGTACCAGAAGAGACCCAGTACTTC. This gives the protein CASSEVPEETQYF.

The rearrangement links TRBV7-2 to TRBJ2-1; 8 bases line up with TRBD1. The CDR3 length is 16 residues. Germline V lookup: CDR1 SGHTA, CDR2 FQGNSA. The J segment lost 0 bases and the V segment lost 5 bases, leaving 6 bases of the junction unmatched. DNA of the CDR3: TGTGCCAGCAGCATCAGGACAGGGAGCTCCTACAATGAGCAGTTCTTC. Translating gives CASSIRTGSSYNEQFF.